Presented here are 30 T cell receptor beta chains from one specimen sequenced in a study of T cell responses to AZD1222 COVID-19 vaccine. The table came from immunoSEQ multiplex PCR; TCRdb's copy has only in-frame clones and leaves some out. The sample consists of roughly 120,000 clones, about 90% of them appearing once. Sample: peripheral blood, taken on day 0 of AZD1222 vaccination. The receptors were gathered from an adult in good health.

The CDR3 DNA reads as TGTGCCAGCAGCAATAGGGACCTAGGGCCCGGGGAGCTGTTTTTT. It translates to CASSNRDLGPGELFF. The V call is TRBV7-9, the J call TRBJ2-2; D may correspond to TRBD1 or TRBD2 (5 bases each). CDR3 length: 15 amino acids. Germline V gene sequence: CDR1 SEHNR, CDR2 FQNEAQ (reference sequence). The V and J ends lost 5 bases and 6 bases respectively, with 16 bases between them.

The chain has TRBV28 and TRBJ1-1; no reliable D call. Germline CDR1 is MDHEN and CDR2 is SYDVKM. V shed 4 bases and J shed 11 bases, with 11 bases lying between them. There are 11 residues in the CDR3. Here the CDR3 DNA reads TGTGCCAGCAGTTCACCTCGGGAGGCTTTCTTT. Amino acid sequence: CASSSPREAFF.

This rearrangement joins TRBV28 to TRBJ2-7; D gene ambiguous. The CDR3 runs 15 residues. The germline gives CDR1 MDHEN, CDR2 SYDVKM. V was trimmed by 3 bases and J by 3 bases, leaving 15 bases between them. The CDR3 DNA follows: TGTGCCAGCAGTTTTGGATCAGGCTATGGCTACGAGCAGTACTTC. This codes for CASSFGSGYGYEQYF.

This clone has only a few counts. The V gene is TRBV30, the J gene TRBJ1-2; unclear D gene. V was shortened by 3 bases and J by 4 bases, with 12 bases between the two germline ends. This CDR3 is built from 13 residues. Per the germline V gene, CDR1 is GTSNPN and CDR2 is SVGIG (reference sequence). The CDR3 coding sequence is TGTGCCTGGAGCGCCTTTCTTGGCTATGGCTACACCTTC. Residues: CAWSAFLGYGYTF.

The V and J genes are TRBV7-2 and TRBJ2-7; D is uncertain. The V gene's germline CDR1 is SGHTA and CDR2 FQGNSA. Deletions cut 5 bases from V and 11 bases from J, with 19 bases between. There are 13 residues in the CDR3. The CDR3 coding sequence is TGTGCCAGCAGCGTGGCTCTTAGAGACTCAAAGTACTTC. Translating gives CASSVALRDSKYF.

The J gene is TRBJ2-2, the V gene TRBV19; possible D gene TRBD1, 5 bases. Trimming removed 0 bases at V and 9 bases at J, with 11 bases between. The CDR3 is 14 residues long. Germline assignment: CDR1 LNHDA and CDR2 SQIVND (reference sequence). The CDR3 spells CASSIDQGTRELFF. The CDR3 DNA follows: TGTGCCAGTAGTATAGATCAGGGAACCAGGGAGCTGTTTTTT.

The V call is TRBV9, the J call TRBJ2-5, with TRBD2 identical over 10 bases. Germline CDR1 SGDLS, CDR2 YYNGEE. CDR3 length equals 16 residues. The junction had 15 bases not matched to a gene; V was cut back by 4 bases and J by 9 bases. The CDR3 protein is CASSPRIGLAERAQYF. In DNA form, the CDR3 reads TGTGCCAGCAGCCCCCGTATCGGACTAGCGGAAAGAGCCCAGTACTTC.

The chain carries TRBV5-1 and TRBJ1-5, with D uncertain. The CDR3 contains 15 residues. Between the trimmed V and J ends, which lost 0 bases and 6 bases, there was a span of 13 bases. The germline CDR1 and CDR2 sequences are SGHRS and YFSETQ. The CDR3 sequence is CASSLDGARGQPQHF. Here the CDR3 DNA reads TGCGCCAGCAGCTTGGACGGCGCCCGGGGTCAGCCCCAGCATTTT.

A word on this clone: The germline gene is not matched at one end of the junction; a read error may be the cause. V is TRBV6-5 and J is TRBJ1-6; no firm D call. CDR1 and CDR2 from the germline V gene are MNHEY and SVGAGI. The CDR3 is 13 residues long. In nucleotides, the CDR3 is TGTGCCAGCGGTTACGACCGAGGGCTGCCCCTCCACTTT. Translation gives CASGYDRGLPLHF.

The J gene is TRBJ1-6, the V gene TRBV4-1; 7 bases align to TRBD1. Germline V lookup: CDR1 MGHRA, CDR2 YSYEKL. The CDR3 runs 18 residues. Losses at the gene ends were 2 bases for V and 3 bases for J; bases not matched to a gene: 10. The CDR3 bases are TGCGCCAGCAGCCAATTTGACAGGGTAGCTGTCTATAATTCACCCCTCCACTTT. Translation: CASSQFDRVAVYNSPLHF.

This clone has a single count. The rearrangement links TRBV7-2 to TRBJ1-5; no reliable D call. The germline CDR1 and CDR2 sequences are SGHTA and FQGNSA. V dropped 0 bases and J dropped 6 bases, with 6 bases sitting between them. The CDR3 totals 13 residues. In DNA, the CDR3 is TGTGCCAGCAGCTTAGCAATGGGTCAGCCCCAGCATTTT. Its protein product is CASSLAMGQPQHF.

The chain employs TRBV9 and TRBJ2-5; D not resolved. V lost 0 bases to trimming and J lost 5 bases, with 14 bases between them. Germline V gene lookup returns CDR1 SGDLS and CDR2 YYNGEE. This CDR3 contains 15 residues. The CDR3 region has the DNA TGTGCCAGCAGCGTAGGTATTCGCCTCACGGAGACCCAGTACTTC. Translated, it gives CASSVGIRLTETQYF.

The rearrangement links TRBV28 to TRBJ2-4; 10 bases agree with TRBD2. The CDR3 has 14 amino acids. The germline gives CDR1 MDHEN, CDR2 SYDVKM. J was trimmed by 4 bases and V by 6 bases; bases with no gene match: 3. CDR3 coding DNA: TGTGCCAGCAGCTTTAGCGGGGGGAAAAACATTCAGTACTTC. It translates to CASSFSGGKNIQYF. The whole variable domain, filled in from reference TRBV28 and TRBJ2-4, reads DVKVTQSSRYLVKRTGEKVFLECVQDMDHENMFWYRQDPGLGLRLIYFSYDVKMKEKGDIPEGYSVSREKKERFSLILESASTNQTSMYLCASSFSGGKNIQYFGAGTRLSVL.

The chain links TRBV7-3 to TRBJ2-7; TRBD1 aligns across 7 bases. Losses at the gene ends were 3 bases for V and 6 bases for J; bases not matched to a gene: 11. Germline CDR1 SGHTA, CDR2 FQGTGA. The CDR3 covers 15 residues. CDR3 DNA: TGTGCCAGCAGCTTCCTTGTAGAGGGGGCCCGCGAGCAGTACTTC. Encoded protein: CASSFLVEGAREQYF. Full variable domain (missing parts from reference TRBV7-3 and TRBJ2-7): GAGVSQTPSNKVTEKGKYVELRCDPISGHTALYWYRQSLGQGPEFLIYFQGTGAADDSGLPNDRFFAVRPEGSVSTLKIQRTERGDSAVYLCASSFLVEGAREQYFGPGTRLTVT.

This chain uses TRBV5-1 with TRBJ1-2; 9 bases are a match to TRBD1. The junction had 6 bases not matched to a gene; V was cut back by 5 bases and J by 4 bases. CDR1 is SGHRS and CDR2 is YFSETQ in the germline V gene. This CDR3 spans 14 amino acids. In DNA form, the CDR3 reads TGCGCCAGCAGTCTAGTGACAGGGGGCTATGGCTACACCTTC. This gives the protein CASSLVTGGYGYTF.

The chain joins TRBV5-4 to TRBJ2-3; 12 bases fit TRBD2. CDR1 and CDR2 (germline): SGHNT, YYREEE (reference sequence). This CDR3 comprises 16 residues. Trimming removed 4 bases from V and 4 bases from J; junction bases left unmatched: 7. CDR3 in amino acids: CASSNRLAGEADTQYF. For the CDR3, the DNA is TGTGCCAGCAGCAACCGACTAGCGGGGGAGGCAGATACGCAGTATTTT.

There are a few counts of this clone. The J gene is TRBJ1-6, the V gene TRBV27; 8 bases agree with TRBD1. The germline V gene has CDR1 MNHEY and CDR2 SMNVEV (reference sequence). The CDR3 runs to 15 residues. V trimming: 4 bases; J trimming: 6 bases; junction bases outside the gene matches: 5. CDR3 coding DNA: TGTGCCAGCAGTTCCCGGACAGGGTTTAATTCACCCCTCCACTTT. Translating gives CASSSRTGFNSPLHF.

CDR3 protein: CAWSRDRPWGYTF. The CDR3 coding sequence is TGTGCCTGGAGTCGTGACAGGCCGTGGGGCTACACCTTC. The J gene is TRBJ1-2, the V gene TRBV30; D is perhaps TRBD1 (6 bases). This CDR3 has 13 residues. Germline V gene data show CDR1 as GTSNPN and CDR2 as SVGIG (reference sequence). V was pared by 2 bases and J by 8 bases, with 15 bases between.

This chain uses TRBV6-5 with TRBJ1-1, with D maybe TRBD1 (6 bases). V was clipped by 3 bases and J by 5 bases, with 13 bases between them. The CDR3 consists of 14 residues. Germline CDR1 reads MNHEY; CDR2 reads SVGAGI. The CDR3, as DNA: TGTGCCAGCAGTTATGGGGGGCAAGGGACTGAAGCTTTCTTT. Protein sequence: CASSYGGQGTEAFF.

The rearrangement links TRBV5-1 to TRBJ2-1; 8 bases are shared with TRBD2. Germline lookup yields CDR1 SGHRS and CDR2 YFSETQ. The CDR3 consists of 15 residues. With 4 bases clipped from V and 2 bases from J, the junction kept 5 bases outside the gene matches. The CDR3 bases are TGCGCCAGCAGCCTGCAGGGACTAGCCTACAATGAGCAGTTCTTC. Its translation: CASSLQGLAYNEQFF.

The chain couples TRBV19 to TRBJ1-6, with no clear D. Germline assignment: CDR1 LNHDA and CDR2 SQIVND (reference sequence). The V end was cut by 6 bases, the J end by 6 bases, with 12 bases between. The CDR3 loop spans 14 amino acids. CDR3 bases: TGTGCCAGTAGCACGGCCGGTCCTAATTCACCCCTCCACTTT. Translated, it gives CASSTAGPNSPLHF.

This clone was seen once. This rearrangement joins TRBV7-5 to TRBJ2-7; TRBD2, the D gene given by the table, was not confirmed from the DNA. TRBV7-5 constitutes a pseudogene. The CDR3 runs 16 residues. CDR3 DNA sequence: TGTGTCAGAAGCGGGACTAGCGCCAAGCTCTCCTACGAGCAGTACTTC. Its protein product is CVRSGTSAKLSYEQYF.

V is TRBV3-1 (or the pseudogene TRBV3-2) and J is TRBJ2-7; TRBD1 agrees at 7 bases. Germline CDR1 is LGHDT and CDR2 is YNNKEL (reference sequence). The CDR3 totals 15 residues. V lost 3 bases, J lost 7 bases, and 12 bases stayed unmatched. The CDR3 loop is CASSHGTAKMGEQYF. The CDR3 bases are TGTGCCAGCAGCCATGGGACAGCGAAAATGGGGGAGCAGTACTTC.

This chain joins TRBV3-1 (or the pseudogene TRBV3-2) and TRBJ2-5; possibly TRBD2 for D (5 bases). V gave up 2 bases and J gave up 1 base, with 8 bases separating them. The length of the CDR3 is 14 residues. CDR1 and CDR2 from the germline V gene are LGHDT and YNNKEL (reference sequence). The CDR3: CASSQSLAQETQYF. For the CDR3, the DNA is TGTGCCAGCAGCCAATCCCTAGCCCAAGAGACCCAGTACTTC.

This clone occurred once. The chain combines TRBV28 with TRBJ1-2; D unresolved. The germline V and J ends were trimmed by 6 bases and 4 bases, with 15 bases remaining between them. The germline CDR1 and CDR2 sequences are MDHEN and SYDVKM. The CDR3 extends over 14 amino acids. CDR3 in DNA: TGTGCCAGCAGAGATGCGGATTGGGGCTATGGCTACACCTTC. It codes for CASRDADWGYGYTF.

V is TRBV5-1 and J is TRBJ1-4; D gene uncertain. V was pared by 3 bases and J by 5 bases, with 17 bases between. The CDR3 covers 16 residues. From germline, CDR1 is SGHRS and CDR2 YFSETQ. The CDR3 sequence is CASSSKGLAGNEKLFF. The CDR3 DNA reads TGCGCCAGCAGCTCTAAAGGGTTAGCCGGGAATGAAAAACTGTTTTTT.

This sequence joins TRBV11-2 and TRBJ2-7; D perhaps matches TRBD1 (5 bases). The ends were cut back, 0 bases at V and 2 bases at J, with 11 bases in the middle. Germline loops: CDR1 SGHAT, CDR2 FQNNGV. CDR3 size: 15 residues. CDR3: CASSLDLEQAYEQYF. Here the CDR3 DNA reads TGTGCCAGCAGCTTAGATTTAGAACAGGCCTACGAGCAGTACTTC.

The rearrangement links TRBV12-2 to TRBJ2-1; the table names TRBD2, a call not compared with the DNA. TRBV12-2 has pseudogene status. This CDR3 is 18 amino acids long. This CDR3 is CASRFLGLAGAPYNEQFF. The CDR3 DNA reads TGTGCAAGTCGCTTTCTCGGACTAGCGGGAGCCCCCTACAATGAGCAGTTCTTC.

This chain links TRBV7-9 with TRBJ1-1; no reliable D call. Germline V gives CDR1 SEHNR, CDR2 FQNEAQ (reference sequence). This CDR3 region has 14 residues. The ends were cut back, 3 bases at V and 1 base at J, with 9 bases in the middle. The CDR3 spells CASSFGPSNTEAFF. The DNA for the CDR3 is TGTGCCAGCAGCTTCGGACCCTCGAACACTGAAGCTTTCTTT.

V and J are TRBV15 and TRBJ2-3, with 8 bases lining up with TRBD1. Per the germline V gene, CDR1 is LNHNV and CDR2 is YYDKDF (reference sequence). The CDR3 totals 17 residues. V shed 1 base, J shed 2 bases, and the junction held 8 bases outside the gene matches. The DNA for the CDR3 is TGTGCCACCAGCAGAGGGTCCCAGGGGGCTTACACAGATACGCAGTATTTT. Encoded protein: CATSRGSQGAYTDTQYF.